These T cell receptor beta chains were read from a single sample in a study of cytomegalovirus exposure and HLA in healthy donors. Profiled with immunoSEQ multiplex PCR; TCRdb holds only in-frame clones, not every one. The table includes about 120,000 clones, around 87% detected once. Source material: PBMCs. These TCRs come from a young woman in good health and CMV-seropositive. CDR3s include the opening cysteine and the closing phenylalanine or tryptophan. The D gene is left open where the match is weak. The listing skips clone size in some rows; elsewhere it reads once, few, many or a size class.

J: TRBJ1-5
D: -
V: TRBV6-6
size: -
DNA: TGTGCCAGCACCATAGTCCCTGAGCCCCAGCATTTT
CDR3: CASTIVPEPQHF

J: TRBJ1-2
D: TRBD1
V: TRBV10-3
size: once
DNA: TGTGCCACCTCGGACAGGGGGCTTGCTAACTATGGCTACACCTTC
CDR3: CATSDRGLANYGYTF

J: TRBJ1-2
D: -
V: TRBV14
size: -
DNA: TGTGCCAGCAGCCAATCAAGGGGTTCCGGCTACACCTTC
CDR3: CASSQSRGSGYTF

J: TRBJ1-2
D: -
V: TRBV6-1
size: -
DNA: TGTGCCAGCAGTGATCTGAATACAGGGCATGGCTACACCTTC
CDR3: CASSDLNTGHGYTF

J: TRBJ1-2
D: -
V: TRBV6-5
size: -
DNA: TGTGCCAGCAGTCAACCCCCTCCGGGATACTATGGCTACACCTTC
CDR3: CASSQPPPGYYGYTF

J: TRBJ2-1
D: -
V: TRBV25-1
size: -
DNA: TGTGCCAGCAGTGTATTACAGAACAATGAGCAGTTCTTC
CDR3: CASSVLQNNEQFF

J: TRBJ2-4
D: TRBD2
V: TRBV5-1
size: -
DNA: TGCGCCAGCAGCCGGGGGGACGTAGCCAAAAACATTCAGTACTTC
CDR3: CASSRGDVAKNIQYF

J: TRBJ1-4
D: TRBD1
V: TRBV27
size: -
DNA: TGTGCCAGCAGTTTGTCCGGGACAGGGAGGGAAAAACTGTTTTTT
CDR3: CASSLSGTGREKLFF

J: TRBJ1-6
D: TRBD1
V: TRBV29-1
size: -
DNA: TGCAGCGTTGGACAGGGGTATAATTCACCCCTCCACTTT
CDR3: CSVGQGYNSPLHF

J: TRBJ1-4
D: TRBD1
V: TRBV7-2
size: -
DNA: TGTGCCAGCAGCTGGGGACAGTGGGGACCGGCTAATGAAAAACTGTTTTTT
CDR3: CASSWGQWGPANEKLFF

J: TRBJ2-2
D: -
V: TRBV10-3
size: -
DNA: TGTGCCATCAGGGACGGGGGTACCGGGGAGCTGTTTTTT
CDR3: CAIRDGGTGELFF

J: TRBJ2-7
D: TRBD2
V: TRBV2
size: -
DNA: TGTGCCAGCAGCTATAGGACTAGCGGGGGCCCCACCTCCTACGAGCAGTACTTC
CDR3: CASSYRTSGGPTSYEQYF

J: TRBJ1-2
D: -
V: TRBV7-9
size: -
DNA: TGTGCCAGCAGCTTAAGCGGGTTCTATGGCTACACCTTC
CDR3: CASSLSGFYGYTF

J: TRBJ1-1
D: TRBD1
V: TRBV9
size: -
DNA: TGTGCCAGCAGCACTACAGGGGGCAACACTGAAGCTTTCTTT
CDR3: CASSTTGGNTEAFF

J: TRBJ2-2
D: TRBD2
V: TRBV6-1
size: -
DNA: TGTGCCAGCAGGAGCGGGGGGTCAAACTCCGGGGAGCTGTTTTTT
CDR3: CASRSGGSNSGELFF

J: TRBJ2-7
D: -
V: TRBV7-9
size: few
DNA: TGTGCCAGCAGCCGAGAGGCCGAGCAGTACTTC
CDR3: CASSREAEQYF

J: TRBJ2-1
D: -
V: TRBV27
size: -
DNA: TGTGCCAGCACCCCCGGGACTGGATACAATGAGCAGTTCTTC
CDR3: CASTPGTGYNEQFF

J: TRBJ1-1
D: -
V: TRBV7-2
size: -
DNA: TGTGCCAGCAGCTTAGTAGGGGCTCGGGCTTTCTTT
CDR3: CASSLVGARAFF

J: TRBJ2-7
D: -
V: TRBV4-2
size: -
DNA: TGTGCCAGCAGCCAAGATCCAGGGGTCTACGAGCAGTACTTC
CDR3: CASSQDPGVYEQYF

J: TRBJ1-1
D: -
V: TRBV5-1
size: -
DNA: TGCGCCAGCAGCTTGGGACAGATGAACACTGAAGCTTTCTTT
CDR3: CASSLGQMNTEAFF

J: TRBJ1-2
D: -
V: TRBV2
size: -
DNA: TGTGCCAGCAGTCAGGGCCCCAACTATGGCTACACCTTC
CDR3: CASSQGPNYGYTF

J: TRBJ1-1
D: TRBD1
V: TRBV10-3
size: -
DNA: TGTGCCATCAAATCGACAGGGCAGGGTATGAACACTGAAGCTTTCTTT
CDR3: CAIKSTGQGMNTEAFF

J: TRBJ2-7
D: -
V: TRBV5-6
size: -
DNA: TGTGCCAGCAGCTTGGTCCCGGAGAACTACGAGCAGTACTTC
CDR3: CASSLVPENYEQYF

J: TRBJ2-1
D: TRBD2
V: TRBV7-8
size: -
DNA: TGTGCCAGCAGCCGGACGGGGGGGACTAGCTCCTACAATGAGCAGTTCTTC
CDR3: CASSRTGGTSSYNEQFF

J: TRBJ1-2
D: -
V: TRBV29-1
size: -
DNA: TGCAGCGTTCCCTCCGGGACTTCCTATGGCTACACCTTC
CDR3: CSVPSGTSYGYTF

J: TRBJ1-1
D: TRBD1
V: TRBV6-1
size: -
DNA: TGTGCCAGCAGTGAAGCCGGGACAGGGTTATCTTTCTTT
CDR3: CASSEAGTGLSFF

J: TRBJ1-2
D: -
V: TRBV5-1
size: -
DNA: TGCGCCAGCAGCATGGTGGGTGGCAGGAACTATGGCTACACCTTC
CDR3: CASSMVGGRNYGYTF

J: TRBJ2-7
D: -
V: TRBV12-2
size: -
DNA: TGTGCAAGTCGCCCGCCTGTAAGACAAGCCAGCTCCGAGCAGTACTTC
CDR3: CASRPPVRQASSEQYF

J: TRBJ2-3
D: -
V: TRBV7-9
size: -
DNA: TGTGCCAGCAGCTTAGGAGCAGATACGCAGTATTTT
CDR3: CASSLGADTQYF

J: TRBJ2-4
D: TRBD1
V: TRBV10-2
size: -
DNA: TGCGCCAGCAGTGAGGCAGGGGGCTTTAACATTCAGTACTTC
CDR3: CASSEAGGFNIQYF

J: TRBJ1-2
D: -
V: TRBV7-2
size: -
DNA: TGTGCCAGCAGTCCCCCGGGGAGGAATGGCTACACCTTC
CDR3: CASSPPGRNGYTF

J: TRBJ1-5
D: TRBD1
V: TRBV28
size: -
DNA: TGTGCCAGCAGTTTGGCAAGACAGGGATGGATACAGCCCCAGCATTTT
CDR3: CASSLARQGWIQPQHF

J: TRBJ1-2
D: TRBD1
V: TRBV5-1
size: -
DNA: TGCGCCAGCAAGACAGGGAACTATGGCTACACCTTC
CDR3: CASKTGNYGYTF

J: TRBJ1-2
D: -
V: TRBV7-9
size: -
DNA: TGTGCCAGCAGCTTAGCAGGGGAAAATCGTGGCTACACCTTC
CDR3: CASSLAGENRGYTF

J: TRBJ2-7
D: -
V: TRBV9
size: -
DNA: TGTGCCAGCAGCGTGGGCAGCTCTAACTACGAGCAGTACTTC
CDR3: CASSVGSSNYEQYF

J: TRBJ2-6
D: -
V: TRBV2
size: -
DNA: TGTGCCAGCAGCACAGGTTCTGGGGCCAACGTCCTGACTTTC
CDR3: CASSTGSGANVLTF

J: TRBJ2-7
D: TRBD1
V: TRBV5-1
size: once
DNA: TGCGCCAGCAGCTTGAACCTCGGACAGGGGGCCAGCGAGCAGTACTTC
CDR3: CASSLNLGQGASEQYF

J: TRBJ2-1
D: TRBD2
V: TRBV7-8
size: -
DNA: TGTGCCAGCAGCACGAGAAGACTAGCGGAGTTGGAAGGGGGTGAGCAGTTCTTC
CDR3: CASSTRRLAELEGGEQFF

J: TRBJ2-2
D: TRBD2
V: TRBV4-1
size: -
DNA: TGCGCCAGCAGCCAAACCCGGGGGGTGGGGACCGGGGAGCTGTTTTTT
CDR3: CASSQTRGVGTGELFF

J: TRBJ1-3
D: TRBD1
V: TRBV18
size: -
DNA: TGTGCCAGCTCACGAGACAGGGCGAACTCTGGAAACACCATATATTTT
CDR3: CASSRDRANSGNTIYF

J: TRBJ2-7
D: -
V: TRBV19
size: -
DNA: TGTGCCAGTAGTATAATGGGGGCATACGAGCAGTACTTC
CDR3: CASSIMGAYEQYF

J: TRBJ1-1
D: -
V: TRBV15
size: once
DNA: TGTGCCACCAGCTCCTACGGATCTTTAGGCAGGGGTAAAAACACTGAAGCTTTCTTT
CDR3: CATSSYGSLGRGKNTEAFF